A selection of T cell receptor beta chains follows, all from one sample in a study of T cell responses to AZD1222 COVID-19 vaccine. Assay: immunoSEQ multiplex PCR; the TCRdb copy retains only in-frame clones and omits some. The table shows approximately 200,000 clones, with roughly 92% occurring only once. The input for sequencing was peripheral blood, taken 28 days after the second AZD1222 dose. The receptors were gathered from an adult who received the AZD1222 COVID-19 vaccine. Each CDR3 is given with its conserved first and last residue. D genes are given only for firm matches. Size values are once, few and many counts, or a class for expanded clones, and some rows have none.

>.|TRBV3-1/TRBV3-2|TRBJ1-2|few
TGTGCCAGCAGCCAAGATGTGGGAGGACTGGATGGCTACACCTTC
CASSQDVGGLDGYTF
>TRBD1|TRBV6-5|TRBJ1-5|.
TGTGCCAGCAGTCCAACGGACAGGGGAGAACAGCCCCAGCATTTT
CASSPTDRGEQPQHF
>.|TRBV27|TRBJ1-6|.
TGTGCCAGCTCTAAGACCGGTTCACCCCTCCACTTT
CASSKTGSPLHF
>TRBD2|TRBV2|TRBJ2-1|.
TGTGCCAGCAGGGGGACTAGCGGGAGTTTTGAGCAGTTCTTC
CASRGTSGSFEQFF
>TRBD2|TRBV18|TRBJ2-1|.
TGTGCCAGCTCACGGACTAGCGGGTTTTACAATGAGCAGTTCTTC
CASSRTSGFYNEQFF
>TRBD1|TRBV28|TRBJ1-2|once
TGTGCCAGCAGGGCAGGGGGCGCAGGGGGCTACACCTTC
CASRAGGAGGYTF
>TRBD1|TRBV28|TRBJ1-2|.
TGTGCCAGCAGTAAGCCGGGACAGGGGAACTATGGCTACACCTTC
CASSKPGQGNYGYTF
>.|TRBV7-3|TRBJ1-1|.
TGTGCCAGCAGCTTAACAGACAACACTGAAGCTTTCTTT
CASSLTDNTEAFF
>.|TRBV28|TRBJ2-2|.
TGTGCCAGCACCGAACGGGGCTCCGCGAACACCGGGGAGCTGTTTTTT
CASTERGSANTGELFF
>TRBD1|TRBV7-3|TRBJ2-2|.
TGTGCCAGCAGCTTTCCACAGGGGCCCTCCAACACCGGGGAGCTGTTTTTT
CASSFPQGPSNTGELFF
>.|TRBV6-2/TRBV6-3|TRBJ1-4|.
TGTGCCAGCAGTTACGGTTCAGGTTTTCCTAATGAAAAACTGTTTTTT
CASSYGSGFPNEKLFF
>.|TRBV18|TRBJ2-5|.
TGTGCCAGCTCACCCCTCGAGACCCAGTACTTC
CASSPLETQYF
>.|TRBV13|TRBJ2-5|.
TGTGCCAGCAGCTTAAAAGGGGCCCTTTGGGTGACCCAGTACTTC
CASSLKGALWVTQYF
>.|TRBV25-1|TRBJ2-2|.
TGTGCCAGCAGTGAATGGGGGATGAACACCGGGGAGCTGTTTTTT
CASSEWGMNTGELFF
>.|TRBV7-8|TRBJ1-6|.
TGTGCCAGCAGCTTAAGGCTTCTCGGGACGAGTAATTCACCCCTCCACTTT
CASSLRLLGTSNSPLHF
>.|TRBV7-2|TRBJ1-3|.
TGTGCCAGCAGCTTAGTGTCCAATGCAGGAAACACCATATATTTT
CASSLVSNAGNTIYF
>.|TRBV11-3|TRBJ1-6|.
TGTGCCAGCAGCTTAGGCGGGACACCCCTCCACTTT
CASSLGGTPLHF
>.|TRBV5-1|TRBJ2-4|.
TGCGCCAGCAGCCCTGACTCAGTCGGGGCCAAAAACATTCAGTACTTC
CASSPDSVGAKNIQYF
>.|TRBV5-1|TRBJ2-7|.
TGCGCCAGCAGCACGACGGGGAGCTCCTACGAGCAGTACTTC
CASSTTGSSYEQYF
>.|TRBV19|TRBJ2-3|.
TGTGCCAGTAGTATTTCAGGGCGGTTGGGCTCAGATACGCAGTATTTT
CASSISGRLGSDTQYF
>.|TRBV29-1|TRBJ2-7|.
TGCAGCGTTGATATCAGGGTCAGCGAGCAGTACTTC
CSVDIRVSEQYF
>TRBD1|TRBV9|TRBJ1-2|.
TGTGCCAGCAGCCCGAGAGGGGACAGGGAGGACTATGGCTACACCTTC
CASSPRGDREDYGYTF
>.|TRBV30|TRBJ2-2|.
TGTGCCTGGAGTTCCCACGGCGGGGAGCTGTTTTTT
CAWSSHGGELFF
>.|TRBV30|TRBJ1-1|.
TGTGCCGGTCTGGGGGTTGCTGAAGCTTTCTTT
CAGLGVAEAFF
>TRBD1|TRBV7-8|TRBJ2-7|.
TGTGCCAGCAGCTTAGGCACCGGGACAGGGAGCCTCTACGAGCAGTACTTC
CASSLGTGTGSLYEQYF
>TRBD1|TRBV29-1|TRBJ2-7|few
TGCAGCGTTCAGAAGGGGGACAGGGGCTACGAGCAGTACTTC
CSVQKGDRGYEQYF
>.|TRBV18|TRBJ1-1|.
TGTGCCAGCTCACCTATGGGGGTTGGGAACACTGAAGCTTTCTTT
CASSPMGVGNTEAFF
>.|TRBV28|TRBJ1-2|.
TGTGCCAGCAGTTTTTACCCAGGGATTGATGGCTACACCTTC
CASSFYPGIDGYTF
>.|TRBV18|TRBJ1-4|.
TGTGCCAGCTCAGCCTACAGACTTTCGGCTAATGAAAAACTGTTTTTT
CASSAYRLSANEKLFF
>.|TRBV7-3|TRBJ1-1|.
TGTGCCAGCAAGAGGGTCCCAGAGAACACTGAAGCTTTCTTT
CASKRVPENTEAFF
>.|TRBV30|TRBJ1-6|.
TGTGCCTGGAGTGTACACTCGAGGGGAGGGAATTCACCCCTCCACTTT
CAWSVHSRGGNSPLHF
>.|TRBV30|TRBJ2-7|.
TGTGCCTGGAGTAGAGCGGCAGCCTACGAGCAGTACTTC
CAWSRAAAYEQYF
>TRBD2|TRBV5-1|TRBJ2-7|.
TGCGCCAGCAGCCTTACTAGCGGGAGCCCCCACGAGCAGTACTTC
CASSLTSGSPHEQYF
>TRBD2|TRBV6-5|TRBJ2-7|.
TGTGCCAGCAGGGTAGCGGGAGGGATCGACGAGCAGTACTTC
CASRVAGGIDEQYF
>TRBD1|TRBV7-3|TRBJ1-2|.
TGTGCCAGCAGCTTGAGACAGGGAGGTCGGGACTATGGCTACACCTTC
CASSLRQGGRDYGYTF
>.|TRBV3-1/TRBV3-2|TRBJ1-2|.
TGTGCCAGCAGCCAAGCGGGGGGGCCGGGCTATGGCTACACCTTC
CASSQAGGPGYGYTF
>.|TRBV19|TRBJ1-1|.
TGTGCCAGTAGTATCGGGGGGAGACAGAGGAGGGACACTGAAGCTTTCTTT
CASSIGGRQRRDTEAFF
>.|TRBV6-5|TRBJ1-5|once
TGTGCCAGCAACAGGGCTGGCAATCAGCCCCAGCATTTT
CASNRAGNQPQHF
>.|TRBV30|TRBJ1-5|.
TGTGCCTGGAGTGGGCAGGGAGCATTTAGCAATCAGCCCCAGCATTTT
CAWSGQGAFSNQPQHF
>.|TRBV6-2/TRBV6-3|TRBJ1-1|.
TGTGCCAGCAGCTCCTCAGTGAACACTGAAGCTTTCTTT
CASSSSVNTEAFF
>.|TRBV3-1/TRBV3-2|TRBJ2-7|.
TGTGCCAGCAGCCAAGGGCCAACGGGACGGATCTACGAGCAGTACTTC
CASSQGPTGRIYEQYF